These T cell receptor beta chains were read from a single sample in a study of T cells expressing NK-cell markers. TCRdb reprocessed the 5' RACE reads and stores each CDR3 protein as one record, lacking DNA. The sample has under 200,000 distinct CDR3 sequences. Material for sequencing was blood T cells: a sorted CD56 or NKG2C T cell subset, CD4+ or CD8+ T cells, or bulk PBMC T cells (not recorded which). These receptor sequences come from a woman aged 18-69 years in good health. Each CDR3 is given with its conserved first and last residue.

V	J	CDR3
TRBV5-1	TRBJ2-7	CASFLSPPTSAVVFYEQYF
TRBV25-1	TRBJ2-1	CASSEFPDEQFF
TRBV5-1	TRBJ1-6	CASSVTGSYNSPLHF
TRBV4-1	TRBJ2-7	CASSQERGEQYF
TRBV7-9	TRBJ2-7	CASSSTGRTEAYEQYF
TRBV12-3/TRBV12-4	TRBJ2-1	CASSLDATAEQFF
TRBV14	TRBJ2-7	CASRGGTYEQYF
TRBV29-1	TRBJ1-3	CSVVVAGPGNTIYF
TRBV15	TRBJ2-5	CATSRVRGTQETQYF
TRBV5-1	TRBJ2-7	CASRGGASSYEQYF
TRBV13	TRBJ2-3	CASSSTTRVDTQYF
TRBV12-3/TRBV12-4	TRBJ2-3	CASSLWAGSSTDTQYF
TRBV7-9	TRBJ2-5	CASSLQGETQYF
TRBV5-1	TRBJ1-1	CASSLYRGIMNTEAFF
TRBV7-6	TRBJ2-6	CASTPTVREYSGANVLTF
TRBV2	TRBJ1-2	CASQQVQEQGYTF
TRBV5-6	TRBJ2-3	CASSQWTGTDTQYF
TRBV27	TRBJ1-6	CASGGGGQYNSPLHF
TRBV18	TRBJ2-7	CASSPPSESYEQYF
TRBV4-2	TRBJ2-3	CASSAGLAGGPTDTQYF